This passage covers 15 T cell receptor beta chains from one sample sequenced in a study of CD8+CD57+ T cells in acquired aplastic anemia. CD8+CD57+ cell expansion had been shown by flow cytometry in patients chosen for sequencing. Both TCR beta VDJ combination and CDR3 sequence profiling were carried out. Genomic DNA was the template for this profiling. TCRdb called the reads again in MiXCR, with one record for every CDR3 protein. This table has about 180,000 distinct CDR3 sequences, 55% to 65% appearing once. Sequencing used sorted CD4+, CD8+, or CD8+CD57+ T cells (not recorded which) from PBMCs. These receptor sequences come from a human donor with aplastic anemia.

The rearrangement uses TRBV7-2 and TRBJ2-3; 10 nucleotides agree with TRBD2. This CDR3 is 16 amino acids long. Trimming cost V 5 bases and J 5 bases; bases outside gene matches: 10. The germline V gene has CDR1 SGHTA and CDR2 FQGNSA. The CDR3, as DNA: TGTGCCAGCAGCCTAGGGGCTAGCGGGGGTATAGATACGCAGTATTTT. This codes for CASSLGASGGIDTQYF. The full variable domain, with the rest looked up from reference TRBV7-2 and TRBJ2-3, is GAGVSQSPSNKVTEKGKDVELRCDPISGHTALYWYRQSLGQGLEFLIYFQGNSAPDKSGLPSDRFSAERTGGSVSTLTIQRTQQEDSAVYLCASSLGASGGIDTQYFGPGTRLTVL.

V gene TRBV6-1 combines with J gene TRBJ1-3; D ambiguous. Germline CDR1 reads MNHNS; CDR2 reads SASEGT. The V end lost 5 bases, the J end lost 5 bases, and 16 bases lay between the germline ends. The CDR3 consists of 15 residues. CDR3 protein: CASSYRGGSRNTIYF. The CDR3 DNA sequence: TGTGCCAGCAGTTATCGGGGAGGGTCGAGAAACACCATATATTTT.

This clonotype was seen a single time. The chain couples TRBV2 to TRBJ2-7, with D possibly TRBD2 on 6 matching bases. Trimming cost V 1 base and J 0 bases, with 10 bases left between them. The CDR3 covers 15 residues. Germline CDR1 SNHLY, CDR2 FYNNEI. In DNA form, the CDR3 reads TGTGCCAGCAGTGAAGTACTAGCTGCCTCCTACGAGCAGTACTTC. This sequence encodes CASSEVLAASYEQYF.

The gene calls are TRBV2 and TRBJ2-2; D is perhaps TRBD2 (7 bases). V lost 7 bases and J 3 bases, leaving 18 bases between the germline ends. This CDR3 has 16 residues. In germline, CDR1 is SNHLY, CDR2 FYNNEI. In nucleotides, the CDR3 is TGTGCCAGCAAACCGGGGGGCCCTTGGGACACCGGGGAGCTGTTTTTT. Encoded protein: CASKPGGPWDTGELFF.

This clonotype showed up just once. Given a much more abundant clone one base away, this may be a read error. This sequence joins TRBV6-6 and TRBJ2-7; D call uncertain. The germline CDR1 and CDR2 sequences are MNHNY and SVGAGI (reference sequence). This CDR3 contains 13 residues. CDR3 in amino acids: CANSYSVDYEQYF. Here the CDR3 DNA reads TGTGCCAACAGTTACTCTGTGGACTACGAGCAGTACTTC.

The sample holds a few counts of this clonotype. The chain links TRBV5-4 to TRBJ2-7; 11 positions agree with TRBD1. This CDR3 is built from 16 residues. The J segment lost 2 bases and the V segment lost 3 bases, leaving 7 bases of the junction unmatched. The germline gives CDR1 SGHNT, CDR2 YYREEE (reference sequence). Here the CDR3 reads CASSYEPGQGAYEQYF. The CDR3, as DNA: TGTGCCAGCAGCTACGAACCGGGACAGGGGGCCTACGAGCAGTACTTC.

The V and J genes are TRBV15 and TRBJ2-5; 8 bases are shared with TRBD2. Germline V CDR1 and CDR2: LNHNV, YYDKDF (reference sequence). This CDR3 is built from 14 residues. V lost 4 bases and J lost 5; bases outside the gene matches: 6. CDR3 loop: CATSTRTGGETQYF. CDR3 DNA: TGTGCCACCAGCACCCGCACGGGGGGGGAGACCCAGTACTTC.

The rearrangement joins TRBV7-9 to TRBJ1-6, with D perhaps TRBD1 (6 bases). This CDR3 is 15 amino acids long. Germline CDR1 is SEHNR and CDR2 is FQNEAQ (reference sequence). The V end was cut by 5 bases, the J end by 10 bases, with 18 bases between. CDR3 residues: CASSQDGRTVSPLHF. The CDR3 coding sequence is TGTGCCAGCAGCCAAGATGGTCGGACAGTCTCACCCCTCCACTTT.

On this clonotype: The germline gene is not matched at one end of the junction; a read error may be the cause. The gene calls are TRBV29-1 and TRBJ2-7; D is possibly TRBD1 (5 bases). Per the germline V gene, CDR1 is SQVTM and CDR2 is ANQGSEA. The CDR3 contains 13 residues. The CDR3 DNA is TGCAGCGCTGAAGATCGTAGGGGATACGAGCAGTACTTC. Protein product: CSAEDRRGYEQYF.

The chain carries TRBV24-1 and TRBJ2-1; 10 bases line up with TRBD2. Per the germline V gene, CDR1 is KGHDR and CDR2 is SFDVKD. The CDR3 consists of 16 residues. With V trimmed by 5 bases and J by 4 bases, 7 bases remained unmatched. As DNA, the CDR3 is TGTGCCACCAGTGGTCCGGGACTAGCGTTATACAATGAGCAGTTCTTC. Its translation: CATSGPGLALYNEQFF.

The CDR3 DNA reads as TGTGCCAGCAGCGTAGGAGTAGCAAAATCCTACGAGCAGTACTTC. Protein sequence: CASSVGVAKSYEQYF. This chain connects TRBV9 to TRBJ2-7; D call uncertain. Germline V gene data show CDR1 as SGDLS and CDR2 as YYNGEE. This CDR3 has 15 residues. V was cut by 0 bases and J by 1 base, with 11 bases left in between. Filled out from reference TRBV9 and TRBJ2-7, the complete variable domain reads DSGVTQTPKHLITATGQRVTLRCSPRSGDLSVYWYQQSLDQGLQFLIQYYNGEERAKGNILERFSAQQFPDLHSELNLSSLELGDSALYFCASSVGVAKSYEQYFGPGTRLTVT.

The chain links TRBV15 to TRBJ2-7; 10 bases match TRBD1. The CDR3 consists of 16 residues. Trimming removed 8 bases from V and 7 bases from J; junction bases left unmatched: 17. Germline values: CDR1 LNHNV, CDR2 YYDKDF (reference sequence). CDR3 protein: CATGSTRTGGRGEQYF. CDR3 sequence (DNA): TGTGCCACCGGATCCACGCGGACAGGGGGGCGAGGGGAGCAGTACTTC.

This clonotype was recorded only once. This CDR3 reads CASSDLGTEAFF. In DNA, the CDR3 is TGTGCCAGCAGTGATTTGGGCACTGAAGCTTTCTTT. The chain combines TRBV25-1 with TRBJ1-1; D unclear. Per the germline V gene, CDR1 is MGHDK and CDR2 is SYGVNS. Trimming removed 3 bases from V and 4 bases from J, with 6 bases in between. The CDR3 extends over 12 amino acids. Drawing the rest from reference TRBV25-1 and TRBJ1-1, the complete variable domain is EADIYQTPRYLVIGTGKKITLECSQTMGHDKMYWYQQDPGMELHLIHYSYGVNSTEKGDLSSESTVSRIRTEHFPLTLESARPSHTSQYLCASSDLGTEAFFGQGTRLTVV.

The J gene is TRBJ2-5, the V gene TRBV29-1; either TRBD1 or TRBD2 may fit D (6 bases each). Germline CDR1 reads SQVTM; CDR2 reads ANQGSEA. V lost 3 bases to trimming and J lost 2 bases, with 13 bases between them. This CDR3 spans 14 amino acids. The CDR3 loop is CSVEDGGPQETQYF. The CDR3, as DNA: TGCAGCGTTGAGGACGGGGGCCCTCAAGAGACCCAGTACTTC.

CDR3 DNA sequence: TGTGCCAGCTCCCTTGCTGGGACTAGCTCCTACGAGCAGTACTTC. Protein sequence: CASSLAGTSSYEQYF. The chain combines TRBV7-2 with TRBJ2-7; 8 bases agree with TRBD2. The CDR3 contains 15 residues. Germline CDR1 SGHTA, CDR2 FQGNSA. Trimming took 8 bases from V and 0 from J; bases not matched to a gene: 9. The full variable domain, in which reference TRBV7-2 and TRBJ2-7 provide the parts outside the CDR3, is GAGVSQSPSNKVTEKGKDVELRCDPISGHTALYWYRQSLGQGLEFLIYFQGNSAPDKSGLPSDRFSAERTGGSVSTLTIQRTQQEDSAVYLCASSLAGTSSYEQYFGPGTRLTVT.